This TCR beta chain was profiled in a study of metastatic and nonmetastatic thyroid tumors. Whole-study context: Samples came from malignant and benign thyroid patients, and repertoires were compared across blood and tumor or nodule tissue. Study-wide results and limits: Relative to benign nodules, malignant thyroid tumors were reportedly characterized by significantly elevated TCR beta diversity in blood and tumor.

Patients were all untreated before their thyroid surgery. CDR1 is LNHDA and CDR2 is SQIVND in the germline V gene (reference sequence). Trimming took off 7 bases at V and 7 bases at J, with 5 bases between the two ends. CDR3 length: 10 residues. TCRdb re-called the PCR reads with MiXCR. The profile shows roughly 3,900 clones, 30% to 40% of them singletons. Only a few counts were recorded for this clone. Its antigen is still unknown. The sequencing input was tumor tissue. The receptor was derived from a female donor with papillary thyroid cancer or a benign thyroid nodule (not recorded which). Some clones in this sample may be carry-over from other donors' samples. The J gene is TRBJ2-1, the V gene TRBV19; D is ambiguous. Here the CDR3 reads CASMSNEQFF. In DNA, the CDR3 is TGTGCCAGTATGTCGAATGAGCAGTTCTTC.